These T cell receptor beta chains were read from a single sample in a study of immune characterization of retroperitoneal liposarcoma. One entry per CDR3 protein, called by TCRdb with MiXCR from the PCR reads. The sample gives 9,000 to 13,000 distinct CDR3 sequences, around a quarter of which show up once; approximately 8.8% is in the top ten. Input material: tumor tissue. The receptor source for this set is a male donor with retroperitoneal liposarcoma. Each CDR3 is given with its conserved first and last residue. The order of the fields is V gene, CDR3 length, D gene, J gene, clone size, CDR3 protein, CDR3 DNA. A D gene is named only where the DNA matches it firmly. Not all rows give a size; the values are once, few, many and, for expanded clones, a class.

v_call: TRBV6-1
cdr3_length: 13
d_call: NA
j_call: TRBJ2-7
clone_size: medium-sized
cdr3_aa: CASSTLRGAEQYF
cdr3_nt: TGTGCCAGCAGCACGTTAAGGGGTGCGGAGCAGTACTTC

v_call: TRBV7-8
cdr3_length: 16
d_call: TRBD1
j_call: TRBJ2-7
clone_size: large
cdr3_aa: CASSALHRGLDYEQYF
cdr3_nt: TGTGCCAGCAGCGCCCTCCACAGGGGGCTTGACTACGAGCAGTACTTC

v_call: TRBV7-9
cdr3_length: 15
d_call: NA
j_call: TRBJ2-2
clone_size: many
cdr3_aa: CATDPRRSDTGELFF
cdr3_nt: TGTGCCACCGACCCACGGAGATCGGACACCGGGGAGCTGTTTTTT

v_call: TRBV11-1
cdr3_length: 17
d_call: TRBD2
j_call: TRBJ2-3
clone_size: NA
cdr3_aa: CASSYGRTSLPLDTQYF
cdr3_nt: TGTGCCAGCAGCTACGGCCGGACTAGTCTCCCCCTCGATACGCAGTATTTT

v_call: TRBV6-1
cdr3_length: 12
d_call: TRBD2
j_call: TRBJ2-5
clone_size: few
cdr3_aa: CATRAGGETQYF
cdr3_nt: TGTGCCACACGAGCGGGAGGGGAGACCCAGTACTTC

v_call: TRBV6-1
cdr3_length: 13
d_call: TRBD1
j_call: TRBJ2-3
clone_size: NA
cdr3_aa: CASRWTGASTQYF
cdr3_nt: TGTGCCAGCAGGTGGACAGGGGCAAGTACGCAGTATTTT

v_call: TRBV6-1
cdr3_length: 16
d_call: TRBD2
j_call: TRBJ2-1
clone_size: few
cdr3_aa: CASRGMAGGRYNEQFF
cdr3_nt: TGTGCCAGCCGTGGGATGGCGGGAGGGAGATACAATGAGCAGTTCTTC

v_call: TRBV7-3
cdr3_length: 17
d_call: TRBD1
j_call: TRBJ2-2
clone_size: medium-sized
cdr3_aa: CASSSQPGQGGAGELFF
cdr3_nt: TGTGCCAGCAGCTCACAACCGGGACAGGGGGGGGCCGGGGAGCTGTTTTTT

v_call: TRBV6-1
cdr3_length: 19
d_call: TRBD2
j_call: TRBJ2-4
clone_size: once
cdr3_aa: CASSEFLGWAGGAKNIQYF
cdr3_nt: TGTGCCAGCAGTGAATTTCTGGGCTGGGCGGGAGGGGCCAAAAACATTCAGTACTTC

v_call: TRBV4-2
cdr3_length: 15
d_call: TRBD2
j_call: TRBJ2-2
clone_size: NA
cdr3_aa: CASSQLAGDTGELFF
cdr3_nt: TGTGCCAGCAGCCAACTAGCGGGAGACACCGGGGAGCTGTTTTTT

v_call: TRBV6-1
cdr3_length: 13
d_call: NA
j_call: TRBJ1-1
clone_size: few
cdr3_aa: CASRLDMNTEAFF
cdr3_nt: TGTGCCAGCCGGCTAGACATGAACACTGAAGCTTTCTTT

v_call: TRBV11-2
cdr3_length: 17
d_call: NA
j_call: TRBJ2-5
clone_size: few
cdr3_aa: CASSLDYGDRLQETQYF
cdr3_nt: TGTGCCAGCAGCTTAGACTACGGAGACAGGCTACAAGAGACCCAGTACTTC

v_call: TRBV6-5
cdr3_length: 14
d_call: NA
j_call: TRBJ2-1
clone_size: NA
cdr3_aa: CASSEGGGPYEQFF
cdr3_nt: TGTGCCAGCAGTGAAGGAGGGGGACCCTACGAGCAGTTCTTC

v_call: TRBV7-2
cdr3_length: 14
d_call: NA
j_call: TRBJ2-1
clone_size: NA
cdr3_aa: CTSSPWRGTYEQFF
cdr3_nt: TGTACCAGCAGCCCTTGGAGAGGAACCTACGAGCAGTTCTTC

v_call: TRBV6-1
cdr3_length: 15
d_call: TRBD2
j_call: TRBJ2-7
clone_size: NA
cdr3_aa: CASRPSGRGSYEQYF
cdr3_nt: TGTGCCAGCAGACCAAGCGGGAGGGGCTCCTACGAGCAGTACTTC

v_call: TRBV5-1
cdr3_length: 16
d_call: TRBD2
j_call: TRBJ2-3
clone_size: NA
cdr3_aa: CASSPLAGRTTDTQYF
cdr3_nt: TGCGCCAGCAGCCCATTAGCGGGGCGTACCACAGATACGCAGTATTTT

v_call: TRBV10-1
cdr3_length: 15
d_call: NA
j_call: TRBJ2-3
clone_size: few
cdr3_aa: CASSRSGDTRDTQYF
cdr3_nt: TGCGCCAGCAGTCGGAGTGGGGACACAAGAGATACGCAGTATTTT

v_call: TRBV5-3
cdr3_length: 18
d_call: NA
j_call: TRBJ2-1
clone_size: NA
cdr3_aa: CASSRQLAGGWGYNEQFF
cdr3_nt: TGTGCCAGCAGCAGGCAACTAGCCGGAGGGTGGGGCTACAATGAGCAGTTCTTC

v_call: TRBV6-1
cdr3_length: 16
d_call: NA
j_call: TRBJ2-1
clone_size: NA
cdr3_aa: CASHLSDLSSYNEQFF
cdr3_nt: TGTGCCAGCCACCTCTCAGACCTGAGCTCCTACAATGAGCAGTTCTTC

v_call: TRBV6-1
cdr3_length: 13
d_call: TRBD1
j_call: TRBJ1-2
clone_size: many
cdr3_aa: CASSPQGSYGYTF
cdr3_nt: TGTGCCAGCAGTCCACAGGGGAGCTATGGCTACACCTTC

v_call: TRBV12-3/TRBV12-4
cdr3_length: 14
d_call: NA
j_call: TRBJ1-1
clone_size: many
cdr3_aa: CASSLKVGNTEAFF
cdr3_nt: TGTGCCAGCAGTTTAAAGGTGGGGAACACTGAAGCTTTCTTT

v_call: TRBV11-2
cdr3_length: 17
d_call: TRBD2
j_call: TRBJ2-1
clone_size: medium-sized
cdr3_aa: CASSLGLGTRTYNEQFF
cdr3_nt: TGTGCCAGCAGCTTAGGGTTAGGGACTAGGACCTACAATGAGCAGTTCTTC

v_call: TRBV7-2
cdr3_length: 14
d_call: NA
j_call: TRBJ1-4
clone_size: medium-sized
cdr3_aa: CASSLNQGSEKLFF
cdr3_nt: TGTGCCAGCAGCTTAAACCAGGGCTCGGAAAAACTGTTTTTT

v_call: TRBV25-1
cdr3_length: 15
d_call: NA
j_call: TRBJ2-1
clone_size: medium-sized
cdr3_aa: CASSSGTSLNNEQFF
cdr3_nt: TGTGCCAGCAGTTCCGGGACTTCCCTAAACAATGAGCAGTTCTTC

v_call: TRBV6-1
cdr3_length: 15
d_call: NA
j_call: TRBJ2-2
clone_size: many
cdr3_aa: CASSEAAGNTGELFF
cdr3_nt: TGTGCCAGCAGTGAAGCAGCCGGTAACACCGGGGAGCTGTTTTTT

v_call: TRBV7-2
cdr3_length: 15
d_call: NA
j_call: TRBJ2-4
clone_size: NA
cdr3_aa: CASSFAYPQGNEQYF
cdr3_nt: TGTGCCAGCAGCTTTGCATACCCGCAGGGCAATGAGCAGTACTTC

v_call: TRBV25-1
cdr3_length: 12
d_call: NA
j_call: TRBJ2-1
clone_size: few
cdr3_aa: CASSESGGPTDF
cdr3_nt: TGTGCCAGCAGTGAATCTGGAGGCCCCACGGACTTC

v_call: TRBV5-4
cdr3_length: 14
d_call: NA
j_call: TRBJ2-7
clone_size: NA
cdr3_aa: CASSPLEKNNEQYF
cdr3_nt: TGTGCCAGCAGCCCCTTAGAGAAAAACAATGAGCAGTACTTC

v_call: TRBV12-3/TRBV12-4
cdr3_length: 16
d_call: TRBD2
j_call: TRBJ2-1
clone_size: few
cdr3_aa: CASTIGGSGVRETQFF
cdr3_nt: TGTGCCAGCACCATCGGGGGGTCCGGGGTCCGGGAGACCCAGTTCTTC

v_call: TRBV6-5
cdr3_length: 15
d_call: NA
j_call: TRBJ2-1
clone_size: few
cdr3_aa: CASSPTGTESYEQFF
cdr3_nt: TGTGCCAGCAGTCCTACCGGGACCGAATCCTACGAGCAGTTCTTC

v_call: TRBV25-1
cdr3_length: 15
d_call: TRBD1
j_call: TRBJ2-3
clone_size: few
cdr3_aa: CASSRQGQSTDTQYF
cdr3_nt: TGTGCCAGCAGCCGACAGGGCCAAAGCACAGATACGCAGTATTTT

v_call: TRBV7-8
cdr3_length: 18
d_call: TRBD2
j_call: TRBJ2-3
clone_size: many
cdr3_aa: CASSILAGGPLGTDTQYF
cdr3_nt: TGTGCCAGCAGCATACTCGCGGGGGGGCCTTTAGGTACAGATACGCAGTATTTT

v_call: TRBV7-8
cdr3_length: 18
d_call: TRBD1
j_call: TRBJ1-1
clone_size: few
cdr3_aa: CASSPRADRGDKNTEAFF
cdr3_nt: TGTGCCAGCAGCCCCCGGGCGGACAGGGGGGATAAGAACACTGAAGCTTTCTTT

v_call: TRBV10-3
cdr3_length: 12
d_call: NA
j_call: TRBJ1-2
clone_size: NA
cdr3_aa: CAISPDNYGYTF
cdr3_nt: TGTGCCATCAGCCCAGACAACTATGGCTACACCTTC

v_call: TRBV12-3/TRBV12-4
cdr3_length: 13
d_call: NA
j_call: TRBJ1-1
clone_size: NA
cdr3_aa: CVSLGQPGTEAFF
cdr3_nt: TGTGTCAGCTTGGGACAACCTGGGACTGAAGCTTTCTTT

v_call: TRBV7-6
cdr3_length: 15
d_call: TRBD1
j_call: TRBJ1-2
clone_size: NA
cdr3_aa: CASSLVSGGNYGYTF
cdr3_nt: TGTGCCAGCAGCTTAGTATCAGGGGGTAACTATGGCTACACCTTC

v_call: TRBV6-6
cdr3_length: 15
d_call: TRBD2
j_call: TRBJ2-3
clone_size: medium-sized
cdr3_aa: CASSYKAGWSDTQYF
cdr3_nt: TGTGCCAGCAGTTACAAAGCGGGATGGTCAGATACGCAGTATTTT

v_call: TRBV27
cdr3_length: 15
d_call: TRBD1
j_call: TRBJ2-3
clone_size: many
cdr3_aa: CASRRTGGLTDTQYF
cdr3_nt: TGTGCCAGCAGAAGGACAGGGGGATTAACAGATACGCAGTATTTT

v_call: TRBV6-4
cdr3_length: 17
d_call: TRBD1
j_call: TRBJ2-4
clone_size: NA
cdr3_aa: CASSEFPPGQGGNEQYF
cdr3_nt: TGTGCCAGCAGTGAATTTCCCCCGGGACAGGGAGGTAATGAGCAGTACTTC

v_call: TRBV6-1
cdr3_length: 15
d_call: TRBD2
j_call: TRBJ2-5
clone_size: many
cdr3_aa: CASSSVTSGHNEQYF
cdr3_nt: TGTGCCAGCAGTTCCGTGACTAGCGGGCACAATGAGCAGTACTTC

v_call: TRBV6-1
cdr3_length: 15
d_call: TRBD2
j_call: TRBJ2-7
clone_size: medium-sized
cdr3_aa: CASSERPGLEGEQYF
cdr3_nt: TGTGCCAGCAGTGAGAGGCCGGGACTAGAAGGTGAGCAGTACTTC

v_call: TRBV5-4
cdr3_length: 16
d_call: TRBD2
j_call: TRBJ2-1
clone_size: NA
cdr3_aa: CASSLASSGSVYEQFF
cdr3_nt: TGTGCCAGCAGCTTGGCCTCTAGCGGGAGTGTCTACGAGCAGTTCTTC

v_call: TRBV6-1
cdr3_length: 18
d_call: TRBD1
j_call: TRBJ1-5
clone_size: many
cdr3_aa: CASSERGGQPYSNQPQHF
cdr3_nt: TGTGCCAGCAGTGAAAGAGGGGGACAGCCTTATAGCAATCAGCCCCAGCATTTT

v_call: TRBV6-1
cdr3_length: 12
d_call: NA
j_call: TRBJ2-2
clone_size: NA
cdr3_aa: CASRGATGELFF
cdr3_nt: TGCGCCAGCAGGGGGGCCACCGGGGAGCTGTTTTTT

v_call: TRBV27
cdr3_length: 16
d_call: NA
j_call: TRBJ2-6
clone_size: NA
cdr3_aa: CASKIRVVVWGQRPDF
cdr3_nt: TGTGCCAGCAAAATCCGGGTAGTGGTCTGGGGCCAACGTCCTGACTTC